The subject of this entry is one T cell receptor (beta chain). Its antigen is undetermined. The data were obtained in a study of persistence of HIV-infected CD4 T cells. Study overall: Antigen stimulation activated a lower proportion of cells, more of them memory, than anti-CD3/anti-CD28 stimulation.

Germline values: CDR1 MDHEN, CDR2 SYDVKM. The CDR3 has 15 residues. The ends were cut back, 2 bases at V and 1 base at J, with 9 bases in the middle. The immunoSEQ assay was version 4, run in survey mode. Clones were sequenced by immunoSEQ multiplex PCR, and TCRdb holds only the in-frame ones, with some missing. This sample has around 35,000 clones, with approximately 90% found just once. Cells were stimulated nonspecifically with anti-CD3/anti-CD28 magnetic beads. Sorting of responding CD4+ T cells relied on upregulated CD40 ligand together with CD69. Donors had undetectable plasma HIV-1 RNA, under 50 copies/mL, for 4+ years.

The material was CD4+ T cells sorted from PBMCs after approximately 18-hour stimulation, obtained from a patient who received antiretroviral therapy. This chain uses TRBV28 with TRBJ1-5; D perhaps matches TRBD1 (5 bases). The TCR was taken from an adult man with HIV who was CMV-seropositive. CDR3 protein: CASSLQGLSNQPQHF. CDR3 sequence (DNA): TGTGCCAGCAGTTTACAGGGATTAAGCAATCAGCCCCAGCATTTT.